This TCR beta chain was documented in a study of radiation and T cells in renal cell carcinoma. This clone has a handful of counts. Its target is unknown. Sequenced by immunoSEQ multiplex PCR; TCRdb stores in-frame clones only, minus some. The data hold 100,000 to 150,000 clones, with 88% observed a single time. There are 15 residues in the CDR3. CDR1 is LGHNA and CDR2 is YNFKEQ in the germline V gene. The V gene lost 0 bases and the J gene lost 4 bases, with 12 bases spanning the gap. Time point denoted: blood 2 weeks post-SBRT. Specified treatment: 15 Gy SBRT to primary tumor, nephrectomy 4 weeks later. Radiation-treated patients gave blood at baseline, week 2 and week 4. Clear cell pathology was present in this patient's renal cell carcinoma. Findings of the study overall: Top tumor clonotypes rose in blood 2 weeks post-radiation, then contracted.

The rearrangement uses TRBV4-2 and TRBJ1-1; tentative D call: TRBD1 (5 bases). The clonotype comes from a woman in her 70s with renal cell carcinoma. The sequences come from blood, collected from a patient whose treatment included radiotherapy and nephrectomy. CDR3 amino acids: CASSQDQGVGTEAFF. CDR3 coding DNA: TGTGCCAGCAGCCAAGATCAGGGAGTGGGCACTGAAGCTTTCTTT.